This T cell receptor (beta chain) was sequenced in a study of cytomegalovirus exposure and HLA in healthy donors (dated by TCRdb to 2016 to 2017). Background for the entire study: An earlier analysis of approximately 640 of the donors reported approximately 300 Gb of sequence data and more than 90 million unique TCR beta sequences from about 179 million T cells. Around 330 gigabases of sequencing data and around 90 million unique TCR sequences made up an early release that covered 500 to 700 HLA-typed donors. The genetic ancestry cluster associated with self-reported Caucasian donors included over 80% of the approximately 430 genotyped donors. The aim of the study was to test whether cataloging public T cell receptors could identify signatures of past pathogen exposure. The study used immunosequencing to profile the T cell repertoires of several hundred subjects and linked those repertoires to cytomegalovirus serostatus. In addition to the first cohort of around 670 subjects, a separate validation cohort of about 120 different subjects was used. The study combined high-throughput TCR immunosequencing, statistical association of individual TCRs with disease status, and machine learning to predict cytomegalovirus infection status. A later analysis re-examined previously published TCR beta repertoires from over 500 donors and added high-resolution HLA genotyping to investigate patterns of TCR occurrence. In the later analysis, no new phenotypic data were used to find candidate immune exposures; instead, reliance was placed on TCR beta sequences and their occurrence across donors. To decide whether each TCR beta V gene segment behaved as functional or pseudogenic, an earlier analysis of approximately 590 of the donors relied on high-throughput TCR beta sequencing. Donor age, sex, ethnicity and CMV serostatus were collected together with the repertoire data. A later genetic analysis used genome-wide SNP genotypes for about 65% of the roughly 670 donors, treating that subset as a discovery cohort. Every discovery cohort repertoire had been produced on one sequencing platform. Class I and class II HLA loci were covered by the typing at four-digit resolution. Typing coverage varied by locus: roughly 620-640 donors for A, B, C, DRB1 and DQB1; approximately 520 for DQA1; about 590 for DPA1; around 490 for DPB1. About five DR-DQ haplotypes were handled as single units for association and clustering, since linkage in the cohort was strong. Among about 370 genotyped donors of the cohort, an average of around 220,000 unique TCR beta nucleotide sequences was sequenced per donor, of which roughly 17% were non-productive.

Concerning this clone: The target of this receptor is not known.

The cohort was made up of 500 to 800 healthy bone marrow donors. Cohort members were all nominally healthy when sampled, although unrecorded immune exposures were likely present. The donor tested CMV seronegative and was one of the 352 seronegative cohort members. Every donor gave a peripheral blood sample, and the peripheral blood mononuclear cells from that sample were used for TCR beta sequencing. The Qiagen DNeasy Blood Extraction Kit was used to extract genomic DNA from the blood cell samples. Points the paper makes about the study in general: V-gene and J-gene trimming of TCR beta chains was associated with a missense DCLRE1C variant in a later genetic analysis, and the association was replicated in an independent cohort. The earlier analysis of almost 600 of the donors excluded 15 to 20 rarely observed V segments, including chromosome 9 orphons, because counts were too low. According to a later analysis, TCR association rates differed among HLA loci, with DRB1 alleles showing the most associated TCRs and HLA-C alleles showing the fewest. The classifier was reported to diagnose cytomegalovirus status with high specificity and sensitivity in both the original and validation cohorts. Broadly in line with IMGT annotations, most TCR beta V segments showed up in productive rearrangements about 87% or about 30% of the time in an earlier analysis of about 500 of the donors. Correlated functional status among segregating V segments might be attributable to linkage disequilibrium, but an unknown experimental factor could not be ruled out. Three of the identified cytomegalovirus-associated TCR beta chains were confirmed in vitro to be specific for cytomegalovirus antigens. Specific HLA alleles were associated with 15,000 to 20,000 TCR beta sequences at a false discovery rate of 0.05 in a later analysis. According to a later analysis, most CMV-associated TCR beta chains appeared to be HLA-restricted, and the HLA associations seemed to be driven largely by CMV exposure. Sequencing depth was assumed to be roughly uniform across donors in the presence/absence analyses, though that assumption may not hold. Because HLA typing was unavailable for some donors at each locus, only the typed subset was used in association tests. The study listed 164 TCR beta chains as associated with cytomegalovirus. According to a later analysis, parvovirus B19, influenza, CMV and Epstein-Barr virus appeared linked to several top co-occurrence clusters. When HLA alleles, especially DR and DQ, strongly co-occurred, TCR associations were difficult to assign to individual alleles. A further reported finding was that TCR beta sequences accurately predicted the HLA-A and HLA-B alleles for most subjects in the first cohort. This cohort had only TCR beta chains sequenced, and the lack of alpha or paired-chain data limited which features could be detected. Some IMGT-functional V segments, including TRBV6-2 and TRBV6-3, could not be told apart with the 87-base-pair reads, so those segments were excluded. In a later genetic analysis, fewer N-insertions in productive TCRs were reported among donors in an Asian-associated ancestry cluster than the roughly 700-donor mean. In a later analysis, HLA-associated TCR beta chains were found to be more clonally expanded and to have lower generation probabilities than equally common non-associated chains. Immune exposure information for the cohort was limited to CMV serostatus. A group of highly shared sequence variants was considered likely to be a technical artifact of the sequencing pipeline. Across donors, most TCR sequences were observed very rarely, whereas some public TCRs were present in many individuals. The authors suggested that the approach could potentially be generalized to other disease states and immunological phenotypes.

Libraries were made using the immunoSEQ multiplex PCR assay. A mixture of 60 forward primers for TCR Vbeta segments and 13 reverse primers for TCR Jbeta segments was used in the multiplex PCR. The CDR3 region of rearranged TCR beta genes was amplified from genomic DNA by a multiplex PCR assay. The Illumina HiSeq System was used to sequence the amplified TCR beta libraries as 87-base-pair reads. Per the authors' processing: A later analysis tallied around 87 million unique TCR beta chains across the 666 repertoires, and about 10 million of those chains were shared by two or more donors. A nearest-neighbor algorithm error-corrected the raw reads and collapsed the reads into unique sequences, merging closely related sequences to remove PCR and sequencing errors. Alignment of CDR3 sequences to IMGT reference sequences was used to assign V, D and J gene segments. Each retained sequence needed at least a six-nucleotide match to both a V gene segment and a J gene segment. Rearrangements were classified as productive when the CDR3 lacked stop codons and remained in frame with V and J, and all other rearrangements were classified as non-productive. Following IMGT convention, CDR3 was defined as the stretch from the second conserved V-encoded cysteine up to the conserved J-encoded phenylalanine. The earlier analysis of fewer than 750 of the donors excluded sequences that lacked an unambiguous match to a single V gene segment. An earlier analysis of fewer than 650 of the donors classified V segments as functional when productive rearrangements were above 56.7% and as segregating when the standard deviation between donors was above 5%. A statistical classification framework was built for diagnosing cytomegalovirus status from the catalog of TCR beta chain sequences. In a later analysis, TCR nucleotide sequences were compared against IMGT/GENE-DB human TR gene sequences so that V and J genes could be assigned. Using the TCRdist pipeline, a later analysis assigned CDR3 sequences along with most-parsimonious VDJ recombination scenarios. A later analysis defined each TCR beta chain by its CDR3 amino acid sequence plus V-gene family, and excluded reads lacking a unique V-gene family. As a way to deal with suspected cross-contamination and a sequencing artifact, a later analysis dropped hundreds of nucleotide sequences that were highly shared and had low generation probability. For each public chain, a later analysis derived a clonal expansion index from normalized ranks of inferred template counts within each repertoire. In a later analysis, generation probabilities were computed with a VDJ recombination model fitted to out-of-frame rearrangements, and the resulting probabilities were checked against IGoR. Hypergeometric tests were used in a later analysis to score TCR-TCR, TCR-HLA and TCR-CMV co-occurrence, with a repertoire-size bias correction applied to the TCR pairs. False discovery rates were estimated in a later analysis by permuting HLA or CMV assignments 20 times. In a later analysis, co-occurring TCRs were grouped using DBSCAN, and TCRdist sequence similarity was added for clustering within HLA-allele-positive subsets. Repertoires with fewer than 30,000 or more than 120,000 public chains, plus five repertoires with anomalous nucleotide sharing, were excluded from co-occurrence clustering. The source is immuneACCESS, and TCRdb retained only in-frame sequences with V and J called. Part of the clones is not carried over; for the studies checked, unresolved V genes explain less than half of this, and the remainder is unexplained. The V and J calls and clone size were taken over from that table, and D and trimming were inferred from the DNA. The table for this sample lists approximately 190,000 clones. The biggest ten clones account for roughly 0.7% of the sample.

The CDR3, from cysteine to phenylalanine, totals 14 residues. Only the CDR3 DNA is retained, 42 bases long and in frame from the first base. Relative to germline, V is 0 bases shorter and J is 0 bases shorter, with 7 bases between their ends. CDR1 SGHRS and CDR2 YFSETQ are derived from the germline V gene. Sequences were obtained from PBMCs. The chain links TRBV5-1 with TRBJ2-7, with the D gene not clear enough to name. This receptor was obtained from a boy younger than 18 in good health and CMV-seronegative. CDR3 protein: CASSLEQDSYEQYF. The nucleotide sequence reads TGCGCCAGCAGCTTGGAACAAGACTCCTACGAGCAGTACTTC.